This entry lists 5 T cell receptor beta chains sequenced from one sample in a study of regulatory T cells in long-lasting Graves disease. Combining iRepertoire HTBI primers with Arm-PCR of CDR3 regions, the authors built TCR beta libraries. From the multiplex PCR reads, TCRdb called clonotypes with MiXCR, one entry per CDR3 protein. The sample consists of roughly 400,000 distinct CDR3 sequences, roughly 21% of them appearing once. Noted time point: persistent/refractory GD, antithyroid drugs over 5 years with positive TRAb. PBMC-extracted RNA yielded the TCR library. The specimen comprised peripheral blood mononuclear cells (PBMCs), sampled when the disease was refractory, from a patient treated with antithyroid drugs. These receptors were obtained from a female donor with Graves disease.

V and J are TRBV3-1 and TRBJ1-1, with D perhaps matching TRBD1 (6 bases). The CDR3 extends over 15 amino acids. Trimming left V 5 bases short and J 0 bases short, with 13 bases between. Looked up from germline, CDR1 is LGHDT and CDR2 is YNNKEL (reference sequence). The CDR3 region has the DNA TGTGCCAGCAGCGTACGACAGGAGTTGAACACTGAAGCTTTCTTT. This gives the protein CASSVRQELNTEAFF.

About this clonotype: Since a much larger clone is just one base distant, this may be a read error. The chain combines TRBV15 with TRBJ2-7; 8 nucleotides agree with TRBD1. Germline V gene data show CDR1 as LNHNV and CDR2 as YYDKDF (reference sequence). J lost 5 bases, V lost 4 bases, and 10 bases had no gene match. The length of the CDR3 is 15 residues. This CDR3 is CATSKDRVRSHEQYF. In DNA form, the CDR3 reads TGTGCCACCAGCAAGGACAGGGTGAGGTCCCACGAGCAGTACTTC.

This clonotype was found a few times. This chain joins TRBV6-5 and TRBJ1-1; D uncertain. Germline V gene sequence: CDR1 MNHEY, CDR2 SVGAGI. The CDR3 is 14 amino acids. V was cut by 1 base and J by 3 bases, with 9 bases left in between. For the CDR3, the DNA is TGTGCCAGCAGTTACTATAATGTGGACACTGAAGCTTTCTTT. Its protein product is CASSYYNVDTEAFF.

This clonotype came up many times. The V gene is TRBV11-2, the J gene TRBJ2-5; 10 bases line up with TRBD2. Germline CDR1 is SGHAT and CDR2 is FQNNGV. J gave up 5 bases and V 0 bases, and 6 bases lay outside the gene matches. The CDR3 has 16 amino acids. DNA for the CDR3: TGTGCCAGCAGCTTAGATCTAGCGGGAGTGGTGGAGACCCAGTACTTC. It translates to CASSLDLAGVVETQYF.

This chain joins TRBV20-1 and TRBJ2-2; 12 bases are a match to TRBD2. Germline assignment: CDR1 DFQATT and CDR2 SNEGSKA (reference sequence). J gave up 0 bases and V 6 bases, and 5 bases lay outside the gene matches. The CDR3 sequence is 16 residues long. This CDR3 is CSAKTSGSSNTGELFF. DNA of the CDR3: TGCAGTGCCAAGACTAGCGGGAGCTCGAACACCGGGGAGCTGTTTTTT.